These 15 T cell receptor beta chains share one sample of origin, sequenced in a study of monozygotic twins with inflammatory bowel disease. From its re-call of the 5' RACE reads, TCRdb lists each CDR3 protein once, without DNA. The sample spans approximately 420,000 distinct CDR3 sequences; the ten largest clones claim more than 2%. Sequencing was performed on blood. Receptor source: a human donor with ulcerative colitis or Crohn's disease, or a healthy co-twin of an affected twin (not recorded which).

The chain has TRBV20-1 and TRBJ2-1; TCRdb outputs TRBD1, but without DNA this stays unchecked. Germline V gene data show CDR1 as DFQATT and CDR2 as SNEGSKA (reference sequence). The CDR3 is 13 amino acids. CDR3 residues: CSNQGASYNEQFF.

The chain carries TRBV27 and TRBJ2-3. The germline CDR1 and CDR2 sequences are MNHEY and SMNVEV (reference sequence). This CDR3 contains 18 residues. The CDR3 spells CASTSRRWTLRSTDTQYF.

This rearrangement joins TRBV27 to TRBJ1-6. This CDR3 region has 12 residues. CDR1 is MNHEY and CDR2 is SMNVEV in the germline V gene (reference sequence). This chain's CDR3 is CASSHQGPPLHF.

This chain links TRBV5-1 with TRBJ2-1. This CDR3 contains 11 residues. Germline loops: CDR1 SGHRS, CDR2 YFSETQ. The CDR3: CASSLMAEQFF.

This chain connects TRBV27 to TRBJ2-3; TCRdb's assignment of TRBD1 cannot be checked, as there is no DNA. Looked up from germline, CDR1 is MNHEY and CDR2 is SMNVEV (reference sequence). This CDR3 region has 11 residues. The CDR3 spells CATNQGYTQYF.

The chain is built from TRBV14 and TRBJ2-1. Germline V gives CDR1 SGHDN, CDR2 FVKESK. CDR3 length: 16 amino acids. The CDR3 here is CASSRVLVSSYNEQFF.

The V call is TRBV27, the J call TRBJ1-5. The germline gives CDR1 MNHEY, CDR2 SMNVEV (reference sequence). The CDR3 is 13 residues long. The CDR3 region is CASSIRPHQPQHF.

The chain has TRBV5-1 and TRBJ2-3. The germline V gene has CDR1 SGHRS and CDR2 YFSETQ. The CDR3 runs 16 residues. CDR3 sequence reads: CASSLEGSGLTDTQYF.

The chain has TRBV10-3 and TRBJ2-6. Germline CDR1 and CDR2: ENHRY and SYGVKD. CDR3 size: 17 residues. This CDR3 is CAISDITREAGANVLTF.

V usage is TRBV12-3 or TRBV12-4 and J usage is TRBJ2-3; with no DNA, the TCRdb D assignment of TRBD2 cannot be verified. This CDR3 contains 13 residues. The CDR3 spells CASSFGLSDTQYF.

The chain combines TRBV5-1 with TRBJ1-6; TCRdb calls TRBD1, which cannot be checked without DNA. The length of the CDR3 is 17 residues. Per germline, CDR1 SGHRS and CDR2 YFSETQ. CDR3 loop: CASRERAESSYNSPLHF.

The V and J genes are TRBV4-1 and TRBJ2-5. Looked up from germline, CDR1 is MGHRA and CDR2 is YSYEKL. This CDR3 region has 13 residues. The CDR3 sequence: CASSQLGQETQYF.

The rearrangement uses TRBV7-8 and TRBJ1-5; TCRdb proposes TRBD1, but this gene call is untestable without DNA. This CDR3 has 14 residues. Germline V gene sequence: CDR1 SGHVS, CDR2 FQNEAQ. The CDR3 here is CASSLGHFNQPQHF. Full variable domain (remainder filled in from reference TRBV7-8 and TRBJ1-5): GAGVSQSPRYKVAKRGQDVALRCDPISGHVSLFWYQQALGQGPEFLTYFQNEAQLDKSGLPSDRFFAERPEGSVSTLKIQRTQQEDSAVYLCASSLGHFNQPQHFGDGTRLSIL.

V gene TRBV9 combines with J gene TRBJ1-6; lacking DNA, the TRBD1 call made by TCRdb goes unchecked. Germline assignment: CDR1 SGDLS and CDR2 YYNGEE. The CDR3 length is 16 residues. The CDR3 region is CASSSLPDSDNSPLQF.

V gene TRBV7-2 combines with J gene TRBJ2-5. This CDR3 has 12 amino acids. The germline gives CDR1 SGHTA, CDR2 FQGNSA. This CDR3 reads CASSLDRETQYF.